A single sample is the source of the 19 T cell receptor beta chains below, sequenced in a study of Graves' ophthalmopathy and Graves' hyperthyroidism (dated by TCRdb to the late 2010s). TCRdb shows the sequencer as Illumina HiSeq 2000. For repertoire sequencing, TCR beta CDR3 regions were amplified from RNA transcripts. The first round of RT-PCR was done with HTBI primers and the Qiagen OneStep RT-PCR kit, and was followed by a second round of multiplex PCR, then size selection and purification. Starting from the raw public reads, TCRdb applied fastp trimming at Q25, assembled clones with MiXCR and retained in-frame beta chains. Every distinct CDR3 protein forms one entry, paired with its most common genes and DNA. The table for this sample lists around 470,000 distinct CDR3 sequences; around an eighth of them were counted only once. More than 8.5% of the sample lies in the top ten. Sequences were obtained from blood. The receptors come from a woman under 40 with Graves' ophthalmopathy. Donor details come from another sample of the same person, matched by shared clones.

The rearrangement joins TRBV6-5 to TRBJ2-7; no definite D call. CDR1 and CDR2 from the germline V gene are MNHEY and SVGAGI. The CDR3 length is 13 residues. V was trimmed by 4 bases and J by 0 bases, leaving 7 bases between them. The CDR3 DNA is TGTGCCAGCAGTTCCTCGAGCTCCTACGAGCAGTACTTC. Its translation: CASSSSSSYEQYF.

This clonotype was found many times. V and J are TRBV6-5 and TRBJ1-1; a weak D match, TRBD1 (5 bases). Per germline, CDR1 MNHEY and CDR2 SVGAGI. This CDR3 comprises 13 residues. With 4 bases removed from V and 1 base from J, the gap between germline ends came to 7 bases. The CDR3 DNA sequence: TGTGCCAGCAGTTCACAGGAGAACACTGAAGCTTTCTTT. Its translation: CASSSQENTEAFF.

V gene TRBV5-1 combines with J gene TRBJ2-2, with a possible D match to TRBD1 (6 bases). Germline CDR1 and CDR2: SGHRS and YFSETQ. The CDR3 extends over 11 amino acids. Trimming took off 6 bases at V and 7 bases at J, with 7 bases between the two ends. The CDR3 nucleotides read TGCGCCAGCAAGGGGGACGGGGAGCTGTTTTTT. It is translated as CASKGDGELFF.

This clonotype was recorded many times. The chain links TRBV6-1 to TRBJ1-1; D ambiguous. Per germline, CDR1 MNHNS and CDR2 SASEGT. Trimming took off 6 bases at V and 1 base at J, with 9 bases between the two ends. The CDR3 is made up of 13 amino acids. In DNA form, the CDR3 reads TGTGCCAGCAGAATATCAAAGAACACTGAAGCTTTCTTT. Encoded protein: CASRISKNTEAFF.

This clonotype was observed at least ten times. The chain uses TRBV5-1 and TRBJ2-5; perhaps D is TRBD1 or TRBD2 (6 bases each). The V gene's germline CDR1 is SGHRS and CDR2 YFSETQ. CDR3 length: 14 residues. The V gene lost 7 bases and the J gene lost 4 bases, with 17 bases spanning the gap. DNA of the CDR3: TGCGCCAGCGGCCCGGGGGCCATCGGAGAGACCCAGTACTTC. Amino acids: CASGPGAIGETQYF.

The chain links TRBV12-3 or TRBV12-4 to TRBJ2-1; D is possibly TRBD2 (5 bases). This CDR3 spans 14 amino acids. V gave up 5 bases and J gave up 7 bases, with 15 bases separating them. The CDR3 is CASSPGLYWNEQFF. The CDR3 nucleotides are TGTGCCAGCAGTCCCGGACTTTACTGGAATGAGCAGTTCTTC.

There are many counts of this clonotype. This sequence joins TRBV2 and TRBJ2-7; no firm D call. Trimming removed 4 bases from V and 7 bases from J, with 8 bases in between. The length of the CDR3 is 11 residues. Per germline, CDR1 SNHLY and CDR2 FYNNEI. As DNA, the CDR3 is TGTGCCAGCAGTGGGCTCTTGGAGCAGTACTTC. Translating gives CASSGLLEQYF.

The chain joins TRBV6-5 to TRBJ2-7; weak D call: TRBD2 (6 bases). The germline V gene encodes CDR1 MNHEY and CDR2 SVGAGI. The CDR3 is made up of 15 amino acids. V lost 0 bases and J 3 bases, leaving 12 bases between the germline ends. The CDR3 region is CASSYSGDWDYEQYF. CDR3 coding DNA: TGTGCCAGCAGTTACTCCGGGGACTGGGACTACGAGCAGTACTTC.

Points on this clonotype: Without the conserved terminal phenylalanine or tryptophan, this CDR3 likely stems from a read error. The V gene is TRBV10-3, the J gene TRBJ2-7, with 14 bases aligning to TRBD2. This CDR3 has 14 residues. The V segment lost 11 bases and the J segment 7 bases; nucleotides outside the gene matches: 10. Per the germline V gene, CDR1 is ENHRY and CDR2 is SYGVKD. CDR3 nucleotides: TGTGCCGCCCATGCGGGGACTAGCGGGAGAGAGCAGTACTTA. It codes for CAAHAGTSGREQYL.

This clonotype occurred many times. This chain joins TRBV10-3 and TRBJ2-7; 9 bases align to TRBD1. V dropped 8 bases and J dropped 4; count of bases not matched to a gene: 9. CDR3 length: 14 amino acids. The germline gives CDR1 ENHRY, CDR2 SYGVKD. CDR3 nucleotide sequence: TGTGCCATCGGGGGGACAGGGTTGTTTTACGAGCAGTACTTC. Its protein is CAIGGTGLFYEQYF.

This clonotype was counted many times. The chain carries TRBV27 and TRBJ2-7; D is uncertain. The germline V gene encodes CDR1 MNHEY and CDR2 SMNVEV (reference sequence). The CDR3 spans 13 residues. The V and J ends lost 6 bases and 7 bases respectively, with 16 bases between them. The CDR3 DNA reads TGTGCCAGCAGCCCCGCCGTTTCGCGGGAGCAGTACTTC. The encoded protein is CASSPAVSREQYF.

This clonotype was detected ten times or more. The V and J genes are TRBV29-1 and TRBJ1-1; weak D call: TRBD1 (6 bases). The ends were cut back, 7 bases at V and 7 bases at J, with 10 bases in the middle. CDR1 and CDR2 from the germline V gene are SQVTM and ANQGSEA. This CDR3 region has 10 residues. The CDR3 loop reads CSEWTVEAFF. The CDR3 bases are TGCAGCGAATGGACAGTTGAAGCTTTCTTT.

This clonotype was seen many times. This sequence joins TRBV15 and TRBJ1-3; D gene unclear. The ends were cut back, 3 bases at V and 0 bases at J, with 9 bases in the middle. Germline values: CDR1 LNHNV, CDR2 YYDKDF (reference sequence). This CDR3 region has 15 residues. CDR3 bases: TGTGCCACCAGCAGCAATCTTAACTCTGGAAACACCATATATTTT. Its translation: CATSSNLNSGNTIYF.

This clonotype appeared a few times. This chain connects TRBV5-1 to TRBJ1-2; TRBD1 is a possible D gene (6 bases). Germline V gene lookup returns CDR1 SGHRS and CDR2 YFSETQ. This CDR3 has 13 amino acids. V was clipped by 5 bases and J by 4 bases, with 12 bases between them. Written as DNA, the CDR3 is TGCGCCAGCAGTTCAGGGGCGGGCTATGGCTACACCTTC. Protein sequence: CASSSGAGYGYTF.

This clonotype was seen a single time. Given a much more abundant clone one base away, this may be a read error. The chain employs TRBV28 and TRBJ1-5; D is perhaps TRBD1 (5 bases). The CDR3 totals 14 residues. Germline CDR1 reads MDHEN; CDR2 reads SYDVKM. The CDR3 loop reads CASRGSRVAQPLHF. The CDR3 nucleotides read TGTGCCAGCAGGGGAAGCAGGGTGGCTCAGCCCCTGCATTTT.

This clonotype was picked up many times. V gene TRBV6-1 combines with J gene TRBJ2-5, with unresolved D. Germline lookup yields CDR1 MNHNS and CDR2 SASEGT. The CDR3 has 14 amino acids. Between the trimmed V and J ends, which lost 6 bases and 5 bases, there was a span of 16 bases. The chain's CDR3 is CASRGSGPWETQYF. The CDR3, as DNA: TGTGCCAGCAGAGGCTCAGGTCCTTGGGAGACCCAGTACTTC.

This clonotype appeared many times. The gene calls are TRBV19 and TRBJ2-2; 7 bases line up with TRBD2. The CDR3 has 17 residues. Trimming took 2 bases from V and 2 from J; bases not matched to a gene: 8. Germline CDR1 is LNHDA and CDR2 is SQIVND (reference sequence). As DNA, the CDR3 is TGTGCCAGTAGTATATGGCTAGCGGTACTCAACACCGGGGAGCTGTTTTTT. Protein product: CASSIWLAVLNTGELFF. Supplemented by reference TRBV19 and TRBJ2-2, the full variable domain reads DGGITQSPKYLFRKEGQNVTLSCEQNLNHDAMYWYRQDPGQGLRLIYYSQIVNDFQKGDIAEGYSVSREKKESFPLTVTSAQKNPTAFYLCASSIWLAVLNTGELFFGEGSRLTVL.

Many counts were recorded for this clonotype. In DNA, the CDR3 is TGCAGTGCTAGGAGAACTGGACAGGGAAACGAGCAGTACTTC. Translation: CSARRTGQGNEQYF. The V call is TRBV20-1, the J call TRBJ2-7; 8 nucleotides line up with TRBD1. After removal of 3 bases from V and 5 bases from J, the junction contained 9 bases not matched to a gene. CDR3 length: 14 amino acids. Germline loops: CDR1 DFQATT, CDR2 SNEGSKA (reference sequence).

This clonotype was seen repeatedly, ten times or more. The V and J genes are TRBV11-3 and TRBJ1-2; no reliable D call. V lost 6 bases, J lost 5 bases, and 13 bases lay in between. CDR3 length: 13 amino acids. Germline assignment: CDR1 SGHNT and CDR2 YENEEA. Here the CDR3 DNA reads TGTGCCAGCAGTCTTACCCACAGTTATGGCTACACCTTC. Translated, it gives CASSLTHSYGYTF.